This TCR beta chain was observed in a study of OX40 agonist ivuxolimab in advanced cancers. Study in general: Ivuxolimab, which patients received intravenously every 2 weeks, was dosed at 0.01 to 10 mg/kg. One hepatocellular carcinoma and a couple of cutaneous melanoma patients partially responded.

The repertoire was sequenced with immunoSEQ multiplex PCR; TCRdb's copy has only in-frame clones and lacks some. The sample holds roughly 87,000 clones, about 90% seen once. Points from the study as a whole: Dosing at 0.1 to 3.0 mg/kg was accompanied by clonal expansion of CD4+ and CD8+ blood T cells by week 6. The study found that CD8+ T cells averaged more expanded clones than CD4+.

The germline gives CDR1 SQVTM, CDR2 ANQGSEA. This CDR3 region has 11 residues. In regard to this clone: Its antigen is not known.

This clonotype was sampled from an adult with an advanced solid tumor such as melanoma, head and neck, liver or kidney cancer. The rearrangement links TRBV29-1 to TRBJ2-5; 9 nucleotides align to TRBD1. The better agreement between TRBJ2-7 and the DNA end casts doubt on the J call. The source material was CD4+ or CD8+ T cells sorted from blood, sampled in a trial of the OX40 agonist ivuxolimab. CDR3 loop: CSVGQGGEQYF. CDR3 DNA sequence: TGCAGCGTGGGACAGGGCGGCGAGCAGTACTTC.